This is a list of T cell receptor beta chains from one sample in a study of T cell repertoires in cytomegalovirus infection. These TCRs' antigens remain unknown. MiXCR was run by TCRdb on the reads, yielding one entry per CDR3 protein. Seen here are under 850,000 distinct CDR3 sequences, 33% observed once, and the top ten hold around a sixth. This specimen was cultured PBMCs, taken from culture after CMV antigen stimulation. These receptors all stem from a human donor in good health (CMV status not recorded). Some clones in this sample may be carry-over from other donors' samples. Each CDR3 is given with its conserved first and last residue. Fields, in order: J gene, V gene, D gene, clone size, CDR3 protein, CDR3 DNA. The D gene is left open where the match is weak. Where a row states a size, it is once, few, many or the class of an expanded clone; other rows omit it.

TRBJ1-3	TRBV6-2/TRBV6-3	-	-	CASITLSLNSGNTIYF	TGTGCCAGCATCACCCTCAGTCTCAACTCTGGAAACACCATATATTTT
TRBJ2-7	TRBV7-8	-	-	CASSSRDMLAF	TGTGCCAGCAGCTCACGGGACATGTTAGCTTTC
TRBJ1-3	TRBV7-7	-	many	CASSLTADLSGNTIYF	TGTGCTAGCAGCTTAACAGCAGACCTCTCTGGAAACACCATATATTTT
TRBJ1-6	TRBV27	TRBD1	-	CASSWYRGPALYSPLHF	TGTGCCAGCAGTTGGTACAGGGGGCCGGCTTTATATTCACCCCTCCACTTT
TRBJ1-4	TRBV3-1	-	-	CASSQAGTGEKLFF	TGTGCCAGCAGCCAAGCTGGAACGGGAGAAAAACTGTTTTTT
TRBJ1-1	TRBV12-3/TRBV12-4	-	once	CASSLGVEPFF	TGTGCCAGCAGTTTAGGCGTAGAACCTTTCTTT
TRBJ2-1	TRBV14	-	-	CASSQTGLAGRPYNEQFF	TGTGCCAGCAGCCAAACGGGGCTGGCGGGGCGTCCCTACAATGAGCAGTTCTTC
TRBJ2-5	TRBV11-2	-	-	CASSLGPGFGETQYF	TGTGCCAGCAGCTTAGGGCCAGGGTTTGGAGAGACCCAGTACTTC
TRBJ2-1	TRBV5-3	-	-	CASSLGGAAKFF	TGTGCCAGCAGCTTGGGGGGGGCTGCTAAGTTCTTC
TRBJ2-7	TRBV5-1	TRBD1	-	CASSSAGTGGHEQYF	TGCGCCAGCAGCTCAGCCGGGACAGGGGGCCACGAGCAGTACTTC
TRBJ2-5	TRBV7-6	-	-	CASSPKVGAHGETQYF	TGTGCCAGCAGCCCAAAAGTTGGGGCTCATGGGGAGACCCAGTACTTC
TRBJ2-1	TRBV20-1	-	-	CSAYLRDYNEQFF	TGCAGTGCCTACTTACGTGACTACAATGAGCAGTTCTTC
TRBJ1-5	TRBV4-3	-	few	CASSQDPFSNQPQHF	TGCGCCAGCAGCCAGGACCCTTTTAGCAATCAGCCCCAGCATTTT
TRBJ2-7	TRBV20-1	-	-	CSAPGGAYYEQYF	TGCAGTGCCCCCGGGGGCGCTTACTACGAGCAGTACTTC
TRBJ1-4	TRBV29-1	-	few	CSAGRVGDEKLFF	TGCAGCGCCGGAAGGGTCGGGGATGAAAAACTGTTTTTT
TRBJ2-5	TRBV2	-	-	CASPQGRDRETQYF	TGTGCCAGCCCTCAGGGGCGCGACAGAGAGACCCAGTACTTC
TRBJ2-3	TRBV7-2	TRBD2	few	CASSLLGSGGGGTDTQYF	TGTGCCAGCAGCCTCCTCGGTAGCGGCGGGGGGGGCACAGATACGCAGTATTTT
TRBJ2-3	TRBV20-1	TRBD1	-	CSATSSTGQGGDTQYF	TGCAGTGCTACAAGTTCAACGGGACAGGGAGGAGATACGCAGTATTTT
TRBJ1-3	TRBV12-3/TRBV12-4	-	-	CASRVSGNTIYF	TGTGCCAGCAGAGTGTCCGGAAACACCATATATTTT
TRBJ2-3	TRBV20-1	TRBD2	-	CSAAGLAGVGDTQYF	TGCAGTGCCGCGGGTCTAGCGGGGGTGGGAGATACGCAGTATTTT
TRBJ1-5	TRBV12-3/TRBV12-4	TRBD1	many	CAGARDRNQPQHF	TGTGCCGGGGCCCGGGACAGGAATCAGCCCCAGCATTTT
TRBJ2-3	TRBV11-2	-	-	CASSPLTTDTQYF	TGTGCCAGCAGCCCACTTACCACAGATACGCAGTATTTT
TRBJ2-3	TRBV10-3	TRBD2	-	CAISLRTSGGMEDTQYF	TGTGCCATCAGTTTAAGGACTAGCGGGGGGATGGAGGATACGCAGTATTTT
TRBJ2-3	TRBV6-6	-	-	CATSQGIRDTQYF	TGTGCCACCTCGCAGGGGATAAGGGATACGCAGTATTTT
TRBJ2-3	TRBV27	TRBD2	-	CASSLSRGGFAHF	TGTGCCAGCAGTTTATCCCGGGGGGGTTTTGCCCATTTT
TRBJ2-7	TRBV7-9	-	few	CASTATGGPYEQYF	TGTGCCAGCACCGCAACCGGGGGGCCCTACGAGCAGTACTTC
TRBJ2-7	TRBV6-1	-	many	CASSEPGRSSYEQYF	TGTGCCAGCAGTGAGCCCGGTAGAAGCAGCTACGAGCAGTACTTC
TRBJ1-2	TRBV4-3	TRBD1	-	CASSHLQQGNGYTF	TGCGCCAGCAGCCATTTACAACAGGGGAATGGCTACACCTTC
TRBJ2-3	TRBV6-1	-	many	CASSEDGRIREDTQYF	TGTGCCAGCAGTGAAGATGGGAGGATCCGGGAAGATACGCAGTATTTT
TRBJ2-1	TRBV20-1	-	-	CSPRYPWGTEQFF	TGCAGTCCGCGGTACCCGTGGGGGACTGAGCAGTTCTTC
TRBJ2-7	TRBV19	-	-	CAGAQTYEQYF	TGTGCCGGAGCCCAGACCTACGAGCAGTACTTC
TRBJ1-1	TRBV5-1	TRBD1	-	CASSQGGALTGLHEAFF	TGCGCCAGCAGCCAAGGGGGCGCCCTTACAGGGCTGCATGAAGCTTTCTTT
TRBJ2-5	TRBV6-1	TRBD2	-	CASSYSLAAYQETQYF	TGTGCCAGCAGTTACAGCCTAGCGGCCTACCAAGAGACCCAGTACTTC
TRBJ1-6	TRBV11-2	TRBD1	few	CASSLAIRGHSPLHF	TGTGCCAGCAGCTTAGCCATCAGGGGGCATTCACCCCTCCACTTT
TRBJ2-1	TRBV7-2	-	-	CASSHRAPPEQFF	TGTGCCAGCAGTCACCGTGCGCCCCCTGAGCAGTTCTTC
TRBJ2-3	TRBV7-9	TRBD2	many	CASSLLAGDTDTQYF	TGTGCCAGCAGCTTACTAGCGGGGGACACAGATACGCAGTATTTT
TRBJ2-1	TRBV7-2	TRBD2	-	CASSLRLAGGPQQFF	TGTGCCAGCAGCTTGCGACTAGCGGGAGGGCCTCAGCAGTTCTTC
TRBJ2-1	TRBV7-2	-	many	CASSRFRAAEQFF	TGTGCCAGCAGCCGTTTCCGGGCCGCTGAGCAGTTCTTC
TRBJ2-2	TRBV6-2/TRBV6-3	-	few	CASRQSTGELFF	TGTGCCAGCAGGCAGTCCACCGGGGAGCTGTTTTTT